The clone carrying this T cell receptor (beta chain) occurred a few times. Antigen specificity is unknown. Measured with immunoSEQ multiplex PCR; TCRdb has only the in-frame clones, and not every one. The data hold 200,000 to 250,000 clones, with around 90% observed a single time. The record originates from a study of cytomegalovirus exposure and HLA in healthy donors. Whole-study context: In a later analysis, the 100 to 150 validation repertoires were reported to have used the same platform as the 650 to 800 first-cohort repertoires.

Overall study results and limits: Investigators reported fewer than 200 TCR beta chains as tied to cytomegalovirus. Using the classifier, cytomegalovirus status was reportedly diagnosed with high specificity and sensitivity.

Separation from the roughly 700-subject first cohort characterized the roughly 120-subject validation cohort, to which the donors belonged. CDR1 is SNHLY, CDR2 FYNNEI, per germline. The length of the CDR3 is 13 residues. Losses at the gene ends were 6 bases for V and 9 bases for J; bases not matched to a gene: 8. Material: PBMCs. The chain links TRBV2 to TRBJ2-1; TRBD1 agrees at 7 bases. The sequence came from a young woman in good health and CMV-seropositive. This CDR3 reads CASRTGQAREQFF. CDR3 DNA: TGTGCCAGCAGGACCGGACAGGCCCGTGAGCAGTTCTTC. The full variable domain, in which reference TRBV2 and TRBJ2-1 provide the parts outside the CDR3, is EPEVTQTPSHQVTQMGQEVILRCVPISNHLYFYWYRQILGQKVEFLVSFYNNEISEKSEIFDDQFSVERPDGSNFTLKIRSTKLEDSAMYFCASRTGQAREQFFGPGTRLTVL.